The clone carrying this TCR beta chain was picked up many times. The antigen is unknown. This record comes from a study of shared clonotypes between healthy human individuals. Findings of the study overall: It was the few donors that limited the genetic and exposure-history diversity represented. A handful of donors held approximately 4.6% of naive CD4 clonotypes in common.

How the authors handled the data: Junction-only sequences without quality scores were provided by ImmunoSEQ, so filtering was different. The protocol was immunoSEQ multiplex PCR, while the TCRdb copy is restricted to in-frame clones and leaves out a portion. The V and J calls and clone size are taken from that table; D and trimming were inferred from the DNA. The sample consists of about 710,000 clones, roughly two thirds of them appearing once. The CDR3 totals 15 residues. Germline lookup yields CDR1 MGHDK and CDR2 SYGVNS. V gave up 4 bases and J gave up 5 bases, with 17 bases separating them. The chain uses TRBV25-1 and TRBJ1-1, with D hard to call. This clonotype originated in a woman aged 30 to 39 in good health. Sequenced material: memory CD4+ T cells sorted from blood. The subset here: CD45RA-negative fraction. The CDR3 protein is CASSGAWGRETEAFF. CDR3 coding DNA: TGTGCCAGCAGTGGGGCTTGGGGTCGGGAAACTGAAGCTTTCTTT.